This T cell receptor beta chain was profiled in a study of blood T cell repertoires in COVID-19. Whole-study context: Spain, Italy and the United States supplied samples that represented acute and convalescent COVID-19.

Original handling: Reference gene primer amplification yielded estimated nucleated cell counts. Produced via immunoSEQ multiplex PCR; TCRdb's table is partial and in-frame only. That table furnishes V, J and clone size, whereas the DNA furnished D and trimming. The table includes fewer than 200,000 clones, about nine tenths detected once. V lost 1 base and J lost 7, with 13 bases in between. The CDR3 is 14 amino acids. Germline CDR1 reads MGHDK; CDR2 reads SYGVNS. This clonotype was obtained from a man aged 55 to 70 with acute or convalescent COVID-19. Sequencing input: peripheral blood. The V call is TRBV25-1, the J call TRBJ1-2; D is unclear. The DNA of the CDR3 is TGTGCCAGCAGTGAATTACCTGCCCGGGTTGGCTACACCTTC. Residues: CASSELPARVGYTF.